These 26 T cell receptor beta chains were sequenced from one sample in a study of molecular identifiers for immune sequencing clone quantification. TCRdb recomputed calls from the PCR reads with MiXCR, one row per CDR3 protein. The sample records a few hundred thousand distinct CDR3 sequences, about 21% being singletons. The source material was naive CD8+ T cells from blood, with Jurkat cell RNA spiked in. Subset: FACS-sorted CD8+CD4-CCR7+CD45RA+ naive T cells. All receptors come from a human donor in good health. Some libraries in this study had Jurkat cell RNA spiked in.

This clonotype was seen more than once but under ten times. The rearrangement uses TRBV19 and TRBJ1-5, with 9 positions matching TRBD1. Trimming at V came to 10 bases and at J to 0 bases, leaving 7 bases not matched to a gene. Per germline, CDR1 LNHDA and CDR2 SQIVND (reference sequence). The CDR3 totals 15 residues. CDR3 sequence reads: CATGGQGYSNQPQHF. DNA of the CDR3: TGTGCCACGGGGGGACAGGGTTATAGCAATCAGCCCCAGCATTTT.

A few counts support this clonotype. This chain connects TRBV20-1 to TRBJ2-7, with D perhaps assigned TRBD1 or TRBD2 (5 bases each). Trimming removed 1 base from V and 0 bases from J, with 10 bases in between. The CDR3 runs 14 residues. Germline V gives CDR1 DFQATT, CDR2 SNEGSKA (reference sequence). CDR3 in amino acids: CSARVGEFSYEQYF. The CDR3, as DNA: TGCAGTGCTAGAGTGGGGGAGTTCTCCTACGAGCAGTACTTC.

This rearrangement joins TRBV9 to TRBJ2-3, with D unresolved. Germline-derived CDR1 and CDR2 are SGDLS and YYNGEE. The CDR3 length is 12 residues. The V end was cut by 3 bases, the J end by 10 bases, with 12 bases between. CDR3: CASSGDLNAQYF. CDR3 coding DNA: TGTGCCAGCAGCGGGGATCTGAATGCGCAGTATTTT. The full variable domain, with the rest looked up from reference TRBV9 and TRBJ2-3, is DSGVTQTPKHLITATGQRVTLRCSPRSGDLSVYWYQQSLDQGLQFLIQYYNGEERAKGNILERFSAQQFPDLHSELNLSSLELGDSALYFCASSGDLNAQYFGPGTRLTVL.

This clonotype was recorded at least ten times. The CDR3 region has the DNA TGCGCCAGCAGCTCGGGACTAGCGGGAGATTCCCCCTACGAGCAGTACTTC. Translating it yields CASSSGLAGDSPYEQYF. The chain recombines TRBV5-1 with TRBJ2-7, with 14 bases aligning to TRBD2. The CDR3 length is 17 residues. Germline CDR1 reads SGHRS; CDR2 reads YFSETQ. Trimming cost V 3 bases and J 2 bases; bases outside gene matches: 7.

The chain recombines TRBV27 with TRBJ2-7; 9 bases align to TRBD2. CDR1 is MNHEY and CDR2 is SMNVEV in the germline V gene (reference sequence). The junction had 5 bases not matched to a gene; V was cut back by 5 bases and J by 0 bases. This CDR3 comprises 15 residues. CDR3 residues: CASSAPTSGSYEQYF. CDR3 in DNA: TGTGCCAGCAGTGCGCCGACTAGCGGCTCCTACGAGCAGTACTTC.

The chain is built from TRBV11-2 and TRBJ2-7; 7 bases are shared with TRBD1. This CDR3 spans 15 amino acids. Germline V gene lookup returns CDR1 SGHAT and CDR2 FQNNGV. With V trimmed by 6 bases and J by 4 bases, 12 bases remained unmatched. DNA for the CDR3: TGTGCCAGCAGTGGGGGACAGAGTAAACTATACGAGCAGTACTTC. Amino acids: CASSGGQSKLYEQYF.

This clonotype was seen just once. Possible read error: a much larger clone is one base away. V usage is TRBV5-1 and J usage is TRBJ2-1; perhaps TRBD2 as D (5 bases). The CDR3 contains 14 residues. Trimming shortened V by 3 bases and J by 7 bases, and 14 bases separated the two germline ends. Germline loops: CDR1 SGHRS, CDR2 YFSETQ. The CDR3 DNA follows: TGCGCCAGCAGCTGGAGGACCCTGGAGAATGAGCAGTTCTTC. Translating gives CASSWRTLENEQFF.

Of note for this clonotype: A much bigger clone sits one base away, suggesting this may be a read error. The DNA for the CDR3 is TGTGCCGGCAGTTTAAGGGGGGCAAACACTGAAGCTTTCTTT. Translated: CAGSLRGANTEAFF. This chain joins TRBV28 and TRBJ1-1; possibly TRBD1 for D (6 bases). The CDR3 spans 14 residues. Germline V gene lookup returns CDR1 MDHEN and CDR2 SYDVKM. The whole variable domain, filled in from reference TRBV28 and TRBJ1-1, reads DVKVTQSSRYLVKRTGEKVFLECVQDMDHENMFWYRQDPGLGLRLIYFSYDVKMKEKGDIPEGYSVSREKKERFSLILESASTNQTSMYLCAGSLRGANTEAFFGQGTRLTVV.

V is TRBV10-3 and J is TRBJ1-1; D gene ambiguous. This CDR3 comprises 11 residues. Germline V lookup: CDR1 ENHRY, CDR2 SYGVKD. Trimming removed 10 bases at V and 4 bases at J, with 10 bases between. CDR3 sequence reads: CATNSGTEAFF. CDR3 nucleotides: TGTGCCACCAATAGCGGCACTGAAGCTTTCTTT.

A word on this clonotype: A much larger clonotype is one base distant, so this may be a read error. The CDR3 DNA reads as TGCAGCGTTTCTGGGCTGGGCTTGGGGCAAGAGACCCCGTACTTC. Translation gives CSVSGLGLGQETPYF. The rearrangement links TRBV29-1 to TRBJ2-5, with a weak D call TRBD1 (5 bases). The germline CDR1 and CDR2 sequences are SQVTM and ANQGSEA. The CDR3 totals 15 residues.

This clonotype has ten or more counts. The chain is built from TRBV13 and TRBJ1-4; D uncertain. V dropped 5 bases and J dropped 2 bases, with 15 bases sitting between them. Germline V gives CDR1 PRHDT, CDR2 FYEKMQ (reference sequence). The CDR3 length is 16 residues. This CDR3 reads CASSQNPAFTNEKLFF. The CDR3 DNA reads as TGTGCCAGCAGCCAGAACCCAGCCTTCACTAATGAAAAACTGTTTTTT.

V is TRBV4-1 and J is TRBJ1-1; D ambiguous. The CDR3 spans 14 residues. The germline V gene encodes CDR1 MGHRA and CDR2 YSYEKL. V lost 2 bases to trimming and J lost 3 bases, with 10 bases between them. The CDR3 sequence is CASSQIGGDTEAFF. DNA of the CDR3: TGCGCCAGCAGCCAAATAGGCGGGGACACTGAAGCTTTCTTT.

J is TRBJ2-1 and V is TRBV27; 9 positions agree with TRBD2. Germline V gene sequence: CDR1 MNHEY, CDR2 SMNVEV (reference sequence). The CDR3 consists of 16 residues. J gave up 2 bases and V 10 bases, and 12 bases lay outside the gene matches. The CDR3 DNA sequence: TGTGCCACTTCCCCGGGGGCTAGCGGGGCCTACAATGAGCAGTTCTTC. This gives the protein CATSPGASGAYNEQFF.

This clonotype was seen at least ten times. The rearrangement joins TRBV20-1 to TRBJ1-3; D may be TRBD1 (5 bases). Germline CDR1 reads DFQATT; CDR2 reads SNEGSKA (reference sequence). Trimming shortened V by 0 bases and J by 6 bases, and 15 bases separated the two germline ends. The CDR3 is made up of 15 amino acids. The CDR3: CSARDSGSNVNTIYF. In DNA form, the CDR3 reads TGCAGTGCTAGAGATTCAGGGTCCAATGTAAACACCATATATTTT.

This clonotype was recorded many times. The chain recombines TRBV20-1 with TRBJ2-7; D might be TRBD1 (5 bases). The germline gives CDR1 DFQATT, CDR2 SNEGSKA (reference sequence). The CDR3 sequence is 11 residues long. As DNA, the CDR3 is TGCAGCGCCGCCAGGGTCTACGAGCAGTACTTC. This encodes CSAARVYEQYF.

The chain is built from TRBV20-1 and TRBJ1-6; TRBD1 matches 8 bases. From germline, CDR1 is DFQATT and CDR2 SNEGSKA (reference sequence). V was clipped by 4 bases and J by 6 bases; unmatched bases: 11. This CDR3 has 16 residues. The CDR3: CSATALGTGPNSPLHF. The CDR3 DNA is TGCAGTGCTACGGCGCTCGGGACAGGTCCTAATTCACCCCTCCACTTT.

About this clonotype itself: This may be a read error, as it is one base from a much larger clone. V is TRBV20-1 and J is TRBJ2-7; possibly TRBD2 for D (6 bases). The CDR3 extends over 15 amino acids. V was shortened by 3 bases and J by 1 base, with 16 bases between the two germline ends. The germline V gene encodes CDR1 DFQATT and CDR2 SNEGSKA (reference sequence). This chain's CDR3 is CSARDRDWVSYEQYF. CDR3 in DNA: TGCAGTGCTAGGGACCGGGACTGGGTTTCCTACGAGCAGTACTTC.

Of note for this clonotype: With a much larger clone just one base away, this may be a read error. The chain joins TRBV20-1 to TRBJ1-1, with a tentative D call TRBD1 (5 bases). CDR3 length equals 15 residues. In germline, CDR1 is DFQATT, CDR2 SNEGSKA (reference sequence). As DNA, the CDR3 is TGCAGTGTCAGGAGCGGGACGGAGATGAACGCTGAAGCTTTCTTT. Translating gives CSVRSGTEMNAEAFF.

The sample holds many counts of this clonotype. The genes are TRBV4-1 and TRBJ2-7; D is possibly TRBD1 or TRBD2 (5 bases each). Trimming stripped 4 bases from V and 2 bases from J, with 12 bases between. This CDR3 spans 14 amino acids. The germline gives CDR1 MGHRA, CDR2 YSYEKL. DNA for the CDR3: TGCGCCAGCAGCCCGGGACCTGGAGCCTACGAGCAGTACTTC. Its translation is CASSPGPGAYEQYF.

This clonotype was seen a handful of times. This sequence joins TRBV18 and TRBJ2-3; D is unclear. Trimming took off 2 bases at V and 2 bases at J, with 8 bases between the two ends. There are 14 residues in the CDR3. Germline loops: CDR1 KGHSH, CDR2 LQKENI. The CDR3 loop is CASSPGLLTDTQYF. In nucleotides, the CDR3 is TGTGCCAGCTCACCAGGATTACTCACAGATACGCAGTATTTT.

This clonotype has more than one count but fewer than ten. This chain uses TRBV30 with TRBJ1-5, with a weak D call TRBD1 (6 bases). The germline CDR1 and CDR2 sequences are GTSNPN and SVGIG (reference sequence). The CDR3 length is 13 residues. V shed 0 bases and J shed 8 bases, with 11 bases lying between them. CDR3 protein: CAWSVGGSKPQHF. DNA for the CDR3: TGTGCCTGGAGTGTAGGGGGTTCCAAGCCCCAGCATTTT. Combining the CDR3 with reference TRBV30 and TRBJ1-5 gives the whole variable domain SQTIHQWPATLVQPVGSPLSLECTVEGTSNPNLYWYRQAAGRGLQLLFYSVGIGQISSEVPQNLSASRPQDRQFILSSKKLLLSDSGFYLCAWSVGGSKPQHFGDGTRLSIL.

Remarks on this clonotype: A much larger clone lies a single base off, so this may be a read error. The rearrangement uses TRBV29-1 and TRBJ1-4, with a weak D call TRBD1 (5 bases). The CDR3 is made up of 12 amino acids. Germline V gene lookup returns CDR1 SQVTM and CDR2 ANQGSEA. As DNA, the CDR3 is TGCAGCGTTCTTGGGGGTAATGAAAAACTGCTTTTT. Translating it yields CSVLGGNEKLLF.

About this clonotype: A much larger clone differs by one base, so this may be a read error. The chain has TRBV7-2 and TRBJ1-1, with 7 positions matching TRBD1. Germline CDR1 SGHTA, CDR2 FQGNSA. The ends lost 3 bases at V and 4 bases at J; junction bases unmatched: 8. The CDR3 is made up of 15 amino acids. The chain's CDR3 is CTSSLPDRAPTEAFF. The CDR3, as DNA: TGTACCAGCAGCTTGCCAGACAGGGCCCCCACTGAAGCTTTCTTT.

This clonotype was recorded a few times. Just one base apart from a much larger clone, this may be a read error. J is TRBJ2-1 and V is TRBV11-2; D ambiguous. Germline CDR1 and CDR2: SGHAT and FQNNGV. The CDR3 covers 11 residues. The CDR3 region has the DNA TGTGCCGGGCGCTCCTACAATGAGCAGCTCTTC. This sequence encodes CAGRSYNEQLF. The full variable domain, rest sourced from reference TRBV11-2 and TRBJ2-1, is EAGVAQSPRYKIIEKRQSVAFWCNPISGHATLYWYQQILGQGPKLLIQFQNNGVVDDSQLPKDRFSAERLKGVDSTLKIQPAKLEDSAVYLCAGRSYNEQLFGPGTRLTVL.

This clonotype was counted only a few times. The CDR3 loop is CASSVAAGEAGELFF. In DNA form, the CDR3 reads TGTGCCAGCAGCGTAGCAGCGGGAGAGGCCGGGGAGCTGTTTTTT. The gene calls are TRBV9 and TRBJ2-2; 8 bases are a match to TRBD2. The length of the CDR3 is 15 residues. J gave up 6 bases and V 0 bases, and 4 bases lay outside the gene matches. Germline V gene sequence: CDR1 SGDLS, CDR2 YYNGEE.

This clonotype was counted only a few times. This chain uses TRBV10-3 with TRBJ2-7; perhaps TRBD1 as D (6 bases). Deletions cut 4 bases from V and 0 bases from J, with 13 bases between. Germline V gives CDR1 ENHRY, CDR2 SYGVKD. CDR3 length equals 15 residues. The CDR3: CAISAKLDSSYEQYF. The DNA for the CDR3 is TGTGCCATCAGTGCCAAATTGGACAGCTCCTACGAGCAGTACTTC.